This T cell receptor beta chain was recorded in a study of cytomegalovirus exposure and HLA in healthy donors. Worth noting for this clone: Antigen: not known.

Notes on the study in general: Donor immune exposure was known only as CMV serostatus.

The V gene's germline CDR1 is SGHRS and CDR2 YFSETQ. This CDR3 has 18 residues. V lost 1 base to trimming and J lost 2 bases; unmatched junction nucleotides: 13. With 60 Vbeta and 13 Jbeta primers, the PCR was carried out. TCRdb's copy holds only in-frame clones and misses some; the assay was immunoSEQ multiplex PCR. This table has around 70,000 clones, around four fifths appearing once. This rearrangement joins TRBV5-1 to TRBJ2-3; 7 nucleotides align to TRBD2. Sample: PBMCs. The source of this sequence is a girl aged 5-17 years in good health and CMV-seropositive. CDR3: CASSLSGGAGAYTDTQYF. CDR3 bases: TGCGCCAGCAGCTTGTCGGGCGGGGCGGGAGCCTACACAGATACGCAGTATTTT.